This T cell receptor beta chain was obtained from a study of T cell repertoires in cytomegalovirus infection. Study-level background: Well-studied HLA-B-restricted CMV epitopes were used in the study alongside recently identified HLA-C-restricted ones.

This clonotype was seen only a few times. What it binds is unknown. The CDR3 runs 17 residues. The germline CDR1 and CDR2 sequences are SEHNR and FQNEAQ (reference sequence). With V trimmed by 4 bases and J by 5 bases, 15 bases remained unmatched. Overall study results and limits: Cumulative frequency (of public TCR beta family members) identified carriers of CMV plus the relevant HLA.

TCRdb called the reads again in MiXCR, with one record for every CDR3 protein. This table has some 120,000 distinct CDR3 sequences, around 30% appearing once. This chain links TRBV7-9 with TRBJ2-3, with TRBD2 identical over 7 bases. The sequence was obtained from a human donor in good health (CMV status not recorded). Some clones in this sample may be carry-over from other donors' samples. The input for sequencing was CD8+ T cells from cultured PBMCs, taken from culture after CMV antigen stimulation. This CDR3 reads CASSSLEAGTHKDTQYF. DNA for the CDR3: TGTGCCAGCAGCTCCCTCGAAGCGGGGACCCACAAAGATACGCAGTATTTT.